The entry below describes one T cell receptor beta chain. TCRdb re-derived calls from the 5' RACE reads in MiXCR, one entry per CDR3 protein. The sample carries approximately 62,000 distinct CDR3 sequences, roughly an eighth recorded once. The data are from a study of early T cells in non-severe SARS-CoV-2 infection. Per the germline V gene, CDR1 is SGHRS and CDR2 is YFSETQ. Trimming at V came to 0 bases and at J to 7 bases, leaving 9 bases not matched to a gene. The CDR3 spans 15 residues. The chain recombines TRBV5-1 with TRBJ2-7; 8 nucleotides match TRBD2. Sequences were obtained from whole blood. This TCR came from an adult who was a healthcare worker with PCR-confirmed SARS-CoV-2 infection or an uninfected control (not recorded which). The CDR3 sequence: CASSLELGRAREQYF. CDR3 sequence (DNA): TGCGCCAGCAGCTTGGAGCTCGGGAGGGCCCGAGAGCAGTACTTC.